The source of this T cell receptor beta chain is a study of T-cell reconstitution after alpha-beta-depleted transplantation in children. Molecular barcoding with unique molecular identifiers was used for the TCRbeta library. MiXCR, run by TCRdb on the PCR reads, gives a single entry per CDR3 protein. The table includes over 400,000 distinct CDR3 sequences, approximately 12% detected once. The CDR3 has 15 amino acids. The trim removed 3 bases at V and 5 bases at J, leaving 7 bases unmatched. Per the germline V gene, CDR1 is SGHNT and CDR2 is YYREEE (reference sequence). The specimen was PBMCs from the stem cell graft donor, collected from the stem cell graft. The chain joins TRBV5-4 to TRBJ2-7, with 11 bases fitting TRBD2. The receptor was derived from a human donor who donated a stem cell graft to a child with combined immunodeficiency. CDR3 in amino acids: CASSSGLAGGDEQYF. In DNA form, the CDR3 reads TGTGCCAGCAGCTCGGGGCTAGCGGGAGGCGACGAGCAGTACTTC.